What follows are 13 T cell receptor beta chains derived from one specimen sequenced in a study of beta chain features in type 1 diabetes. Study-wide results and caveats: TCRB CDR3 length was moderately but significantly reduced in all four CD4+ subsets of Type 1 diabetes patients.

Reverse transcribing all isolated RNA meant expressed TCRB transcripts were sequenced. Produced via immunoSEQ multiplex PCR; TCRdb's table is partial and in-frame only. Of some 250,000 clones listed, approximately 15% are singletons. No antigen has been assigned to these receptors. The source material was naive CD4+ T cells from blood. The receptors derive from a man under 40 with type 1 diabetes.

This clone was found a few times. DNA for the CDR3: TGTGCCAGCAGCCCTAGGGGGATCACCGGGGAGCTGTTTTTT. As protein: CASSPRGITGELFF. V usage is TRBV9 and J usage is TRBJ2-2; a weak D match, TRBD1 (6 bases). CDR1 and CDR2 (germline): SGDLS, YYNGEE. The CDR3 covers 14 residues. V lost 4 bases and J 4 bases, leaving 11 bases between the germline ends. Looking up the rest from reference TRBV9 and TRBJ2-2 gives the full variable domain: DSGVTQTPKHLITATGQRVTLRCSPRSGDLSVYWYQQSLDQGLQFLIQYYNGEERAKGNILERFSAQQFPDLHSELNLSSLELGDSALYFCASSPRGITGELFFGEGSRLTVL.

This clone was seen a handful of times. V gene TRBV30 combines with J gene TRBJ2-5, with TRBD1 as a possible D gene (5 bases). Trimming shortened V by 0 bases and J by 4 bases, and 9 bases separated the two germline ends. This CDR3 region has 13 residues. Germline values: CDR1 GTSNPN, CDR2 SVGIG (reference sequence). Here the CDR3 reads CAWSVKRGETQYF. The CDR3 region has the DNA TGTGCCTGGAGTGTAAAAAGGGGAGAGACCCAGTACTTC.

This sequence joins TRBV25-1 and TRBJ1-1; a possible D gene is TRBD1 (5 bases). The V gene's germline CDR1 is MGHDK and CDR2 SYGVNS. With 1 base removed from V and 10 bases from J, the gap between germline ends came to 13 bases. The CDR3 is 13 amino acids. The CDR3 coding sequence is TGTGCCAGCAGTGAATTCGAAGGGGAGGGAGCTTTCTTT. This sequence encodes CASSEFEGEGAFF.

The rearrangement joins TRBV19 to TRBJ2-1, with 8 bases identical to TRBD2. Germline assignment: CDR1 LNHDA and CDR2 SQIVND (reference sequence). The trim removed 7 bases at V and 1 base at J, leaving 6 bases unmatched. The CDR3 covers 15 residues. CDR3 sequence: CASTPAGDSYNEQFF. In DNA, the CDR3 is TGTGCCAGTACCCCAGCGGGAGATTCCTACAATGAGCAGTTCTTC.

This chain connects TRBV6-1 to TRBJ2-3; TRBD2 is a possible D gene (5 bases). The germline gives CDR1 MNHNS, CDR2 SASEGT. The CDR3 consists of 15 residues. Trimming took off 7 bases at V and 1 base at J, with 15 bases between the two ends. CDR3 loop: CASITAGLRTDTQYF. The CDR3 region has the DNA TGTGCCAGCATCACCGCGGGTCTACGCACAGATACGCAGTATTTT.

Only a few counts were recorded for this clone. V gene TRBV19 combines with J gene TRBJ2-1; D gene uncertain. CDR1 is LNHDA and CDR2 is SQIVND in the germline V gene (reference sequence). Trimming stripped 4 bases from V and 0 bases from J, with 7 bases between. The CDR3 is 14 amino acids. The CDR3 region is CASSNGFSYNEQFF. The CDR3 nucleotides read TGTGCCAGTAGTAACGGGTTCTCCTACAATGAGCAGTTCTTC.

J is TRBJ2-2 and V is TRBV2; 7 bases line up with TRBD1. J gave up 3 bases and V 6 bases, and 4 bases lay outside the gene matches. This CDR3 spans 14 amino acids. Germline V gene sequence: CDR1 SNHLY, CDR2 FYNNEI. CDR3 loop: CASSATGYTGELFF. Here the CDR3 DNA reads TGTGCCAGCAGCGCGACAGGGTACACCGGGGAGCTGTTTTTT.

V is TRBV5-6 and J is TRBJ2-7; D perhaps matches TRBD2 (6 bases). This CDR3 has 14 residues. Germline CDR1 reads SGHDT; CDR2 reads YYEEEE. V lost 0 bases and J lost 7, with 14 bases in between. CDR3: CASSLGGGMREQYF. The CDR3, as DNA: TGTGCCAGCAGCTTGGGGGGCGGGATGAGGGAGCAGTACTTC. Variable domain in full (rest from reference TRBV5-6 and TRBJ2-7): DAGVTQSPTHLIKTRGQQVTLRCSPKSGHDTVSWYQQALGQGPQFIFQYYEEEERQRGNFPDRFSGHQFPNYSSELNVNALLLGDSALYLCASSLGGGMREQYFGPGTRLTVT.

This clone was observed a few times. CDR3 nucleotide sequence: TGCAGTGCTAGAGGGAGCAATGAGCAGTTCTTC. Translated, it gives CSARGSNEQFF. The chain employs TRBV20-1 and TRBJ2-1; D is unclear. CDR3 length: 11 residues. V lost 1 base, J lost 6 bases, and 4 bases lay in between. Germline V gene sequence: CDR1 DFQATT, CDR2 SNEGSKA (reference sequence).

The genes are TRBV5-1 and TRBJ1-2, with no clear D. The CDR3 contains 15 residues. Germline V gene lookup returns CDR1 SGHRS and CDR2 YFSETQ. V lost 0 bases, J lost 8 bases, and 17 bases lay in between. Written as DNA, the CDR3 is TGCGCCAGCAGCTTGGCCTTGTCAGCCAGCGTCGGCTACACCTTC. This gives the protein CASSLALSASVGYTF.

A few counts support this clone. The genes are TRBV7-9 and TRBJ2-3; 11 bases are shared with TRBD2. Unmatched junction bases numbered 8, after V lost 5 bases and J lost 1 base. CDR1 and CDR2 (germline): SEHNR, FQNEAQ (reference sequence). This CDR3 is 17 amino acids long. The chain's CDR3 is CASSATPTSGGTDTQYF. In DNA, the CDR3 is TGTGCCAGCAGCGCGACTCCGACTAGCGGGGGCACAGATACGCAGTATTTT.

This clone showed up just a few times. The V gene is TRBV5-1, the J gene TRBJ2-5, with 8 bases lining up with TRBD1. Per the germline V gene, CDR1 is SGHRS and CDR2 is YFSETQ. The V gene end was trimmed by 0 bases and the J gene end by 5 bases; junction bases not matched to a gene: 3. The CDR3 loop spans 14 amino acids. Here the CDR3 reads CASSLDRTGETQYF. The CDR3 DNA reads as TGCGCCAGCAGCTTGGATCGGACAGGGGAGACCCAGTACTTC.

This chain joins TRBV2 and TRBJ2-7, with 7 bases lining up with TRBD1. Unmatched junction bases numbered 6, after V lost 3 bases and J lost 7 bases. The CDR3 consists of 13 residues. Germline V CDR1 and CDR2: SNHLY, FYNNEI. The CDR3 region is CASSDSTGQEQYF. The CDR3 DNA follows: TGTGCCAGCAGTGATTCGACAGGGCAAGAGCAGTACTTC.